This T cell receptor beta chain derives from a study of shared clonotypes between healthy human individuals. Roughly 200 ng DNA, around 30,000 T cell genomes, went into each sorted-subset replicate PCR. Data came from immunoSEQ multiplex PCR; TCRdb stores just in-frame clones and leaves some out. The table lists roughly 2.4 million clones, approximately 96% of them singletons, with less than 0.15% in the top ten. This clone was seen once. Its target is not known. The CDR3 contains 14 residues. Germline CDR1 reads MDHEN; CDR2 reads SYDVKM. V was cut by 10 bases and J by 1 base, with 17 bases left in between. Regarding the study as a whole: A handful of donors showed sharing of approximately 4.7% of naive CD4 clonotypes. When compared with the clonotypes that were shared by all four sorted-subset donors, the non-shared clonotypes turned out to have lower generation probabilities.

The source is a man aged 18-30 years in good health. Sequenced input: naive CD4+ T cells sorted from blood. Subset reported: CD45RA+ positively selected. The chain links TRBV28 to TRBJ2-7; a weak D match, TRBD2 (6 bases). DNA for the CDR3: TGTGCCACCCGCCTAGCGACAGTATCCTACGAGCAGTACTTC. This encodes CATRLATVSYEQYF.